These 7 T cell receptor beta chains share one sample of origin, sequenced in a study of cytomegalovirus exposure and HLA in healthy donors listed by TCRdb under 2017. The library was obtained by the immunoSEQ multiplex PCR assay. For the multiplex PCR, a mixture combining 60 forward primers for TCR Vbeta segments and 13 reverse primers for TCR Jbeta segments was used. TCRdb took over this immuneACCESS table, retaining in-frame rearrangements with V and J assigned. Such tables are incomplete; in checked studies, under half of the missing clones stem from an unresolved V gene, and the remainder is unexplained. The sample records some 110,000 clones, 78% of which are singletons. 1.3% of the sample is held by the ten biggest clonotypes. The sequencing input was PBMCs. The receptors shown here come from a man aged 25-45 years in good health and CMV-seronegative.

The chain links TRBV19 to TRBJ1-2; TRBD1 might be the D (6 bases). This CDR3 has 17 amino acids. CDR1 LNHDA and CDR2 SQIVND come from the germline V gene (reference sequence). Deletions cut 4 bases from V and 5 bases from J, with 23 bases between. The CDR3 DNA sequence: TGTGCCAGTAGTACCGCACGCGGACAGAGCGATAGGTATGGCTACACCTTC. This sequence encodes CASSTARGQSDRYGYTF.

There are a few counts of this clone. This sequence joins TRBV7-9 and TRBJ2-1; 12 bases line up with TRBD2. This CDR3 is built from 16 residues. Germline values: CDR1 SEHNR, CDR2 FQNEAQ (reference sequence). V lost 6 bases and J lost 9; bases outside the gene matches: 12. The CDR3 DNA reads TGTGCCAGCAGGCCTGAATTAACTAGCGGGGGGTTTGAGCAGTTCTTC. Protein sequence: CASRPELTSGGFEQFF.

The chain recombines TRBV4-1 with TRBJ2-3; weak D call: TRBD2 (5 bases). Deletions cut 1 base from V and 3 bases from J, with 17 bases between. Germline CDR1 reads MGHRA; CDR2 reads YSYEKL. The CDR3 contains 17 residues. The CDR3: CASSQASRPTGTDTQYF. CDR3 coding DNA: TGCGCCAGCAGCCAAGCGTCCCGACCTACGGGGACAGATACGCAGTATTTT.

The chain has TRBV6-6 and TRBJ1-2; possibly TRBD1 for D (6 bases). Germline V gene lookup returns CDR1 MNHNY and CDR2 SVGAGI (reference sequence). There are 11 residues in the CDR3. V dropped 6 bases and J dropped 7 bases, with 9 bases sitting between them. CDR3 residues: CASSKGVGYTF. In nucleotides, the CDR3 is TGTGCCAGCAGCAAGGGGGTTGGCTACACCTTC.

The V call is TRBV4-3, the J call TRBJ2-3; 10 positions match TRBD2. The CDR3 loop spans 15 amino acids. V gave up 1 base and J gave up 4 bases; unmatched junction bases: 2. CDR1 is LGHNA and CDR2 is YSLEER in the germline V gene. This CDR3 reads CASSQVLAGADTQYF. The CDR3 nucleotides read TGCGCCAGCAGCCAAGTTCTAGCGGGAGCAGATACGCAGTATTTT.

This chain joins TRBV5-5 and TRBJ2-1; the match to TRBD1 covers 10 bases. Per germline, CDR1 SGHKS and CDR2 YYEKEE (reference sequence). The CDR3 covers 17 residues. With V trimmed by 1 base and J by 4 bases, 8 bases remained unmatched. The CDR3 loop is CASSLRDRGQSYNEQFF. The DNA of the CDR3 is TGTGCCAGCAGCTTGCGGGACAGGGGCCAGAGTTACAATGAGCAGTTCTTC.

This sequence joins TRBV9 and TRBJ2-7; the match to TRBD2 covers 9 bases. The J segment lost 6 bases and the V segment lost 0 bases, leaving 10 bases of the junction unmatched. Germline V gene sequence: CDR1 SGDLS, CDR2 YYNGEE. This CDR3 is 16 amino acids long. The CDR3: CASSVDVLAGEVEQYF. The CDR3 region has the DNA TGTGCCAGCAGCGTAGATGTGTTAGCGGGAGAGGTCGAGCAGTACTTC.